These 23 T cell receptor beta chains were sequenced from one sample in a study of molecular identifiers for immune sequencing clone quantification (dated by TCRdb to 2016 to 2018). Library preparation employed PCR. Data came from a NextSeq 500. In-frame beta chains were kept once TCRdb had trimmed the public reads at Q25 with fastp and called clones with MiXCR. For every CDR3 protein sequence, its rows merge into one entry that carries the most common genes and DNA. Counted in this sample were fewer than 350,000 distinct CDR3 sequences; roughly 23% of them appeared once. Around 0.74% of the sample rests with the top ten. Material for sequencing was naive CD8+ T cells from blood, with Jurkat cell RNA spiked in. Per the publication, the cell subset or site label means: FACS-sorted CD8+CD4-CCR7+CD45RA+ naive T cells. The receptors shown here come from a human donor in good health. Some libraries in this study had Jurkat cell RNA spiked in.

Concerning this clonotype itself: A much larger clone differs from this one at a single base, so this may be a read error. The rearrangement links TRBV29-1 to TRBJ2-2, with D possibly TRBD1 on 6 matching bases. The CDR3 is 16 amino acids. CDR1 SQVTM and CDR2 ANQGSEA come from the germline V gene. Deletions cut 3 bases from V and 5 bases from J, with 19 bases between. The CDR3 protein is CSVDDGTRRGTGELFF. The CDR3, as DNA: TGCAGCGTTGACGACGGGACAAGGCGAGGGACCGGGGAGCTGTTTTTT.

As regards this clonotype: Since a much larger clone is just one base distant, this may be a read error. The rearrangement joins TRBV20-1 to TRBJ2-3; TRBD2 matches 11 bases. In germline, CDR1 is DFQATT, CDR2 SNEGSKA (reference sequence). This CDR3 has 16 amino acids. The CDR3 DNA is TGCAGTGTTAGAGATGTTGGACTAGCGGGCCCCGATACGCAGTATTTT. As protein: CSVRDVGLAGPDTQYF.

About this clonotype itself: A much more abundant neighbour one base away suggests this may be a read error. V and J are TRBV7-6 and TRBJ2-1; TRBD2 agrees at 9 bases. The CDR3 sequence is 15 residues long. The germline gives CDR1 SGHVS, CDR2 FNYEAQ. The trim removed 1 base at V and 8 bases at J, leaving 6 bases unmatched. CDR3 protein: CASSLDGGGGDEQFF. CDR3 DNA sequence: TGTGCCAGCAGCTTAGACGGCGGGGGGGGCGATGAGCAGTTCTTC.

This clonotype showed up just a few times. The rearrangement joins TRBV15 to TRBJ2-4, with D perhaps matching TRBD2 (6 bases). This CDR3 has 16 residues. V lost 0 bases and J lost 0, with 9 bases in between. In germline, CDR1 is LNHNV, CDR2 YYDKDF (reference sequence). The CDR3, as DNA: TGTGCCACCAGCAGAGAGCGGGGATTAGCCAAAAACATTCAGTACTTC. Amino acids: CATSRERGLAKNIQYF.

This clonotype showed up many times. V and J are TRBV28 and TRBJ2-7, with TRBD1 identical over 7 bases. V shed 5 bases and J 0 bases; nucleotides not matched to a gene: 4. CDR1 is MDHEN and CDR2 is SYDVKM in the germline V gene. This CDR3 has 14 amino acids. CDR3 sequence: CASSPRTGSYEQYF. Here the CDR3 DNA reads TGTGCCAGCAGTCCGAGGACAGGCTCCTACGAGCAGTACTTC.

The table lists this clonotype with many counts. The chain recombines TRBV7-9 with TRBJ2-5; 9 bases match TRBD1. J gave up 4 bases and V 5 bases, and 8 bases lay outside the gene matches. Germline assignment: CDR1 SEHNR and CDR2 FQNEAQ (reference sequence). This CDR3 region has 15 residues. CDR3 nucleotides: TGTGCCAGCAGCCCACTTACAGGGGGCGGAGAGACCCAGTACTTC. This translates into CASSPLTGGGETQYF.

The gene calls are TRBV7-9 and TRBJ1-4; 10 bases match TRBD1. CDR1 SEHNR and CDR2 FQNEAQ come from the germline V gene (reference sequence). The CDR3 length is 16 residues. V was pared by 5 bases and J by 1 base, with 4 bases of the junction left unmatched. CDR3 coding DNA: TGTGCCAGCAGCCCAGGACAGGGGGGAACTAATGAAAAACTGTTTTTT. This sequence encodes CASSPGQGGTNEKLFF.

On this clonotype itself: The junction shows a germline mismatch at one end, possibly a read error. V usage is TRBV28 and J usage is TRBJ2-7; D unclear. The CDR3 is 12 amino acids. Germline CDR1 reads MDHEN; CDR2 reads SYDVKM. The chain's CDR3 is CASSLDNVEQNF. CDR3 bases: TGTGCCAGCAGTTTAGACAACGTGGAGCAGAACTTC.

Only a few counts were recorded for this clonotype. The V and J genes are TRBV27 and TRBJ1-1; D ambiguous. Germline CDR1 and CDR2: MNHEY and SMNVEV (reference sequence). The CDR3 is 13 residues long. Trimming stripped 6 bases from V and 0 bases from J, with 8 bases between. The CDR3 loop is CASRRELNTEAFF. CDR3 in DNA: TGTGCCAGCAGAAGGGAGTTGAACACTGAAGCTTTCTTT.

This clonotype has at least ten counts. The chain links TRBV7-9 to TRBJ1-1, with unresolved D. CDR3 length: 17 amino acids. Germline V lookup: CDR1 SEHNR, CDR2 FQNEAQ (reference sequence). V lost 2 bases and J 3 bases, leaving 19 bases between the germline ends. Here the CDR3 DNA reads TGTGCCAGCAGCTTAATTTCTCCTCTCGATCGGTACACTGAAGCTTTCTTT. Encoded protein: CASSLISPLDRYTEAFF.

Concerning this clonotype: A much larger clone sits a single nucleotide away, making a read error possible. This sequence joins TRBV7-9 and TRBJ2-7; D may be TRBD1 or TRBD2 (5 bases each). Germline-derived CDR1 and CDR2 are SEHNR and FQNEAQ (reference sequence). CDR3 size: 13 residues. Trimming left V 5 bases short and J 6 bases short, with 14 bases between. The CDR3 DNA sequence: TGTGCCAGCAGCCGAGGGGTTCAATGCGAGCAGTACTTC. It codes for CASSRGVQCEQYF.

The J gene is TRBJ1-2, the V gene TRBV7-3; D unclear. CDR3 size: 13 residues. The V gene's germline CDR1 is SGHTA and CDR2 FQGTGA. V gave up 2 bases and J gave up 2 bases, with 6 bases separating them. This CDR3 is CASSLDQNYGYTF. CDR3 nucleotides: TGTGCCAGCAGCTTAGACCAGAACTATGGCTACACCTTC.

Many counts were recorded for this clonotype. CDR3 loop: CSAREGHEQYF. The DNA for the CDR3 is TGCAGTGCTAGAGAGGGGCACGAGCAGTACTTC. The chain is built from TRBV20-1 and TRBJ2-7; D possibly corresponds to TRBD1 (5 bases). V dropped 0 bases and J dropped 5 bases, with 5 bases sitting between them. The CDR3 sequence is 11 residues long. Looked up from germline, CDR1 is DFQATT and CDR2 is SNEGSKA (reference sequence).

The chain employs TRBV6-2 or TRBV6-3 and TRBJ2-7, with D perhaps matching TRBD1 (5 bases). Deletions cut 7 bases from V and 3 bases from J, with 19 bases between. CDR1 MNHEY and CDR2 SVGEGT come from the germline V gene. The CDR3 loop spans 15 amino acids. The DNA for the CDR3 is TGTGCCAGCAATACTCCAGGGCCAGGCCACTACGAGCAGTACTTC. Amino acid sequence: CASNTPGPGHYEQYF.

For this clonotype: A much larger clone sits a single nucleotide away, making a read error possible. As the CDR3 is not closed by the conserved phenylalanine or tryptophan, this likely results from a read error. The limits of the CDR3 on the DNA are not certain, so only TCRdb's listed CDR3 is given. The CDR3 protein is CATSREGGGLFL. This chain uses TRBV15 with TRBJ2-1; the table names TRBD1, a call not compared with the DNA. The CDR3 comprises 12 residues, both ends counted. Germline V gives CDR1 LNHNV, CDR2 YYDKDF (reference sequence).

This sequence joins TRBV20-1 and TRBJ2-5; no reliable D call. The ends were cut back, 6 bases at V and 5 bases at J, with 22 bases in the middle. CDR1 is DFQATT and CDR2 is SNEGSKA in the germline V gene (reference sequence). The CDR3 loop spans 15 amino acids. The CDR3 sequence: CSADLPPEGLETQYF. The CDR3 bases are TGCAGTGCCGATCTCCCCCCGGAAGGGTTGGAGACCCAGTACTTC.

As for this clonotype: A clone one base away is much larger, so this may be a read error. The chain links TRBV7-7 to TRBJ2-3; 7 bases match TRBD1. Germline CDR1 reads SSHAT; CDR2 reads FNYEAQ (reference sequence). This CDR3 comprises 16 residues. CDR3 nucleotide sequence: TGTGCTAGCAGCCCCTACCCGGGACAGCAAGAGGATACGCGGTATTTT. It is translated as CASSPYPGQQEDTRYF.

About this clonotype: Compared with germline, one end of the junction differs, possibly owing to a read error. The rearrangement uses TRBV7-9 and TRBJ1-2, with 8 bases lining up with TRBD1. The CDR3 runs 16 residues. CDR1 SEHNR and CDR2 FQNEAQ come from the germline V gene (reference sequence). CDR3 amino acids: CVSTPPTGDANYGYTF. The CDR3, as DNA: TGTGTCAGCACGCCCCCGACAGGGGATGCTAACTATGGCTACACCTTC.

This clonotype appeared many times. This rearrangement joins TRBV4-3 to TRBJ1-2; D may be TRBD1 (5 bases). Looked up from germline, CDR1 is LGHNA and CDR2 is YSLEER. The CDR3 extends over 16 amino acids. V was cut by 1 base and J by 4 bases, with 16 bases left in between. The CDR3 here is CASSQGLGEFVYGYTF. The CDR3 DNA reads TGCGCCAGCAGCCAAGGTTTAGGGGAGTTCGTCTATGGCTACACCTTC.

This clonotype was observed a handful of times. This rearrangement joins TRBV7-9 to TRBJ1-1; D call uncertain. Germline assignment: CDR1 SEHNR and CDR2 FQNEAQ (reference sequence). Between the trimmed V and J ends, which lost 2 bases and 1 base, there was a span of 8 bases. CDR3 size: 14 residues. For the CDR3, the DNA is TGTGCCAGCAGCTTAACGTTCGGGAACACTGAAGCTTTCTTT. Translating it yields CASSLTFGNTEAFF.

V is TRBV11-3 and J is TRBJ2-1, with TRBD2 identical over 7 bases. V dropped 5 bases and J dropped 7; count of bases not matched to a gene: 5. Germline CDR1 is SGHNT and CDR2 is YENEEA. The CDR3 is 13 amino acids. The CDR3 sequence: CASSLTSANEQFF. The DNA for the CDR3 is TGTGCCAGCAGCCTAACTAGCGCAAATGAGCAGTTCTTC.

This clonotype was detected a few times. The chain carries TRBV5-1 and TRBJ2-1; TRBD2 matches at 9 bases. The CDR3 totals 16 residues. V trimming: 0 bases; J trimming: 6 bases; junction bases outside the gene matches: 7. Germline assignment: CDR1 SGHRS and CDR2 YFSETQ. For the CDR3, the DNA is TGCGCCAGCAGCTTGGGCCCTAGCGGGATTTTCAATGAGCAGTTCTTC. Its translation: CASSLGPSGIFNEQFF.

The chain has TRBV4-1 and TRBJ2-1; 9 nucleotides line up with TRBD2. Germline V gives CDR1 MGHRA, CDR2 YSYEKL. The CDR3 sequence is 15 residues long. V was clipped by 3 bases and J by 6 bases; unmatched bases: 6. CDR3 amino acids: CASSHSSGEANEQFF. CDR3 bases: TGCGCCAGCAGCCACTCTAGCGGGGAGGCCAATGAGCAGTTCTTC.